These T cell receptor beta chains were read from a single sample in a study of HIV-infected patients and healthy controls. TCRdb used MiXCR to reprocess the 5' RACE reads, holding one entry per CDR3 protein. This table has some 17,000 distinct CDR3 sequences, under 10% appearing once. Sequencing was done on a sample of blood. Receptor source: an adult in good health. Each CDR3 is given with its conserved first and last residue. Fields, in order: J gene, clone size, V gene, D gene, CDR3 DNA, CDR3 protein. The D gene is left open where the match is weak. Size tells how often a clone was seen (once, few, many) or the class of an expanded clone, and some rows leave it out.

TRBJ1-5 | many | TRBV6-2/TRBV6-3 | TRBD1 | TGTGCCAGCGGCACAGGGGCACGTCAGCCCCAGCATTTT | CASGTGARQPQHF
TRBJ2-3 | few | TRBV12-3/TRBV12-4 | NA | TGTGCCAGCAAAAGGGACTTAAGCACAGATACGCAGTATTTT | CASKRDLSTDTQYF
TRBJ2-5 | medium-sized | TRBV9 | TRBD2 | TGTGCCAGCAGTCTGACGGGAGGGCCGTCAGAGACCCAGTACTTC | CASSLTGGPSETQYF
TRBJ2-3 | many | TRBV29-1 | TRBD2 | TGCAGCGGCATGCCGGGACTAGGGTTGAATACGCAGTATTTT | CSGMPGLGLNTQYF
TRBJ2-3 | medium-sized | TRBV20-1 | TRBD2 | TGCAGTGCTAGAGATCCTAGCGGGATCCTGAGAGATACGCAGTATTTT | CSARDPSGILRDTQYF
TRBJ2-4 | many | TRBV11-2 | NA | TGTGCCAGCAGCTTAGGCCCAAACCCTGGAGTTGACAAAAACATTCAGTACTTC | CASSLGPNPGVDKNIQYF
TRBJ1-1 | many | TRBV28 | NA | TGTGCCAGCAGTTTAGGGCTGAACACTGAAGCTTTCTTT | CASSLGLNTEAFF
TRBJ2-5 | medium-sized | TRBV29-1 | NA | TGCAGCGTTTCTGAGCACCCGGGGGAGACCCAGTACTTC | CSVSEHPGETQYF
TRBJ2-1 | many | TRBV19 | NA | TGTGCCAGTAGTCTCCAGGGCAGGGTAGATGAGCAGTTCTTC | CASSLQGRVDEQFF
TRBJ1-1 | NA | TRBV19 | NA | TGTGCCAGTAGTCGACTTCAGGGCCAAGGTCTTTCCATGAACACTGAAGCTTTCTTT | CASSRLQGQGLSMNTEAFF
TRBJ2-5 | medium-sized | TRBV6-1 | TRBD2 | TGTGCCAGCAGTGAAGAAATGGGAGGGCCGGAGACCCAGTACTTC | CASSEEMGGPETQYF
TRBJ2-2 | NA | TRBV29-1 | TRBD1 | TGCAGCGCTGGAACAGGGGCCTTCAGCGGGGAGCTGTTTTTT | CSAGTGAFSGELFF
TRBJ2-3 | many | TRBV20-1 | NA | TGCAGTGCCCTACACCCCCGCGGAGGTCCAGATACGCAGTATTTT | CSALHPRGGPDTQYF
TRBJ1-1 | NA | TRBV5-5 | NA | TGTGCCAGCAGCTTATCGGGATTTAAGAACACTGAAGCTTTCTTT | CASSLSGFKNTEAFF
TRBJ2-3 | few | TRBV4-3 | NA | TGCGCCAGCAGCCAAGAAGTAGTGAGGGCAATTAGCACAGATACGCAGTATTTT | CASSQEVVRAISTDTQYF
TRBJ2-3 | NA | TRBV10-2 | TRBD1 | TGCGCCAGGGAACAGGGGGCGGGAGATACGCAGTATTTT | CAREQGAGDTQYF
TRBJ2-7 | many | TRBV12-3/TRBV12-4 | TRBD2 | TGTGCCAGCAGTGCCGGGACTAGCGCCTACGAGCAGTACTTC | CASSAGTSAYEQYF
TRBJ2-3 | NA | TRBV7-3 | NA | TGTGCCAGCACGCCCTGGGCAGGGGGCACAGATACGCAGTATTTT | CASTPWAGGTDTQYF
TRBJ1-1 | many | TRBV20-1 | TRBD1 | TGCAGTGCTAGAGAGGTTGCCGGGACAGGGGGATTAACTGAAGCTTTCTTT | CSAREVAGTGGLTEAFF
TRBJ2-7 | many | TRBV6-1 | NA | TGTGCCAGCAGTGAACAAAGGGGCAGGGCCGAGCAGTACTTC | CASSEQRGRAEQYF
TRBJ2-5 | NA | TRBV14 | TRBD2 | TGTGCCAGCAGCTCAGGACTAGCTAGGACCCAGTACTTC | CASSSGLARTQYF
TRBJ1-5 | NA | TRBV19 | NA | TGTGCCAGTAGTATCCGGGGGCAGTCCAATCAGCCCCAGCATTTT | CASSIRGQSNQPQHF
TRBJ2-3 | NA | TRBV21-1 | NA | TGTGCCAGCAGCAAATGGTCGGACAGGGAGTATGGTAAACCTACCAGTAAGCAGTATTTT | CASSKWSDREYGKPTSKQYF
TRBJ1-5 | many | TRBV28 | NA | TGTGCCAGCAGACACCCCTCGGGCAATCAGCCCCAGCATTTT | CASRHPSGNQPQHF
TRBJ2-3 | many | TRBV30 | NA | TGTGCCTGGAGCGGACATAGTGTGGGGGCTAGCACAGATACGCAGTATTTT | CAWSGHSVGASTDTQYF
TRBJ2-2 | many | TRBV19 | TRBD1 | TGTGCCAGTAGTATTCAAGGACAGGGCGGGGAGCTGTTTTTT | CASSIQGQGGELFF
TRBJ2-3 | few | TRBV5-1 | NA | TGCGCCAGCAGCTTGGACACCCGAGATACGCAGTATTTT | CASSLDTRDTQYF
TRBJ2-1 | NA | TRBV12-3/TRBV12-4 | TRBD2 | TGTGCCAGCAGTTTGGGGGGGTATCCCTACAATGAGCAGTTCTTC | CASSLGGYPYNEQFF
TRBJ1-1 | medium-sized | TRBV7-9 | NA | TGTGCCAGCAGCTCAGGTTTTACTGAAGCTTTCTTT | CASSSGFTEAFF
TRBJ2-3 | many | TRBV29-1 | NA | TGCAGCGTTGAAGATTTGACACCGGCGGGAAGCCGTTTTGGAACGAATACGCAGTATTTT | CSVEDLTPAGSRFGTNTQYF
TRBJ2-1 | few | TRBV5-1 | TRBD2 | TGCGCCAGCAGCGCCGGGACTAGCGGGATCAATGAGCAGTTCTTC | CASSAGTSGINEQFF
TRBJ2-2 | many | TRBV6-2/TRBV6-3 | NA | TGTGCCAGCAGTGTAGGGACCAAGGACACCGGGGAGCTGTTTTTT | CASSVGTKDTGELFF
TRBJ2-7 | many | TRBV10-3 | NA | TGTGCCATCAGTGAGTCTGGACTACCCGCCTACGAGCAGTACTTC | CAISESGLPAYEQYF
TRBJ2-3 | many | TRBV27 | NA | TGTGCCAGCCGAGGGGGACCTAGCACAGATACGCAGTATTTT | CASRGGPSTDTQYF
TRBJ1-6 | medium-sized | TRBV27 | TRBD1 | TGTGCCAGCACCATCGGGACAGGGGAGTCACCCCTCCACTTT | CASTIGTGESPLHF
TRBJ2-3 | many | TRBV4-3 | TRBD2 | TGCGCCAGCAGCCAAGTATCCAGCACTAGCGGCACAGATACGCAGTATTTT | CASSQVSSTSGTDTQYF
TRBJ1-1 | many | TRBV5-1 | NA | TGCGCCAGCAGCCTATTGGACCTAAACACTGAAGCTTTCTTT | CASSLLDLNTEAFF
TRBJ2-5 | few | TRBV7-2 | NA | TGTGCCAGCAGCAACAGCCTTCAAGAGACCCAGTACTTC | CASSNSLQETQYF
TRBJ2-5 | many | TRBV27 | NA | TGTGCCAGCAGTTCCCAGGGGGGGGGAGAGACCCAGTACTTC | CASSSQGGGETQYF
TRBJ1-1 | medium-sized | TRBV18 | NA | TGTGCCAGCTCACCTCTTTTAGGCGAGAACACTGAAGCTTTCTTT | CASSPLLGENTEAFF
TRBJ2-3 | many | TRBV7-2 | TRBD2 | TGTGCCAGCAGTACGCGACTAGCGGGAGGCCGATGGCTAAGCACAGATACGCAGTATTTT | CASSTRLAGGRWLSTDTQYF